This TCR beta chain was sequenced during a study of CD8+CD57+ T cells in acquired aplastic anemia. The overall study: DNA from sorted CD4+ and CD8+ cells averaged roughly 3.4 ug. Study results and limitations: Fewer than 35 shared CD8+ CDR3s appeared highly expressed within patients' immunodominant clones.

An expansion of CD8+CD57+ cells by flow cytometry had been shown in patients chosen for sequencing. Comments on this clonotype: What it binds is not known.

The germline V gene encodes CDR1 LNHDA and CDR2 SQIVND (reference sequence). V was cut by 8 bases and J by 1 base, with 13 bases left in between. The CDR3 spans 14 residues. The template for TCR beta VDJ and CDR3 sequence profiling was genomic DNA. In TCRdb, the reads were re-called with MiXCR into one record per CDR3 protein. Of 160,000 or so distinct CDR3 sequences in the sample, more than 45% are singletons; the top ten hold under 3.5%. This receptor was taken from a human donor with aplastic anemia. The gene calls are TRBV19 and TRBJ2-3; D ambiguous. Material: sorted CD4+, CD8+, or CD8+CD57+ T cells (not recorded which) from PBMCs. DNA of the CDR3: TGTGCCAGTTCGTCTTACGGCGGCACAGATACGCAGTATTTT. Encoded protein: CASSSYGGTDTQYF. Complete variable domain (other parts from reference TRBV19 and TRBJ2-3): DGGITQSPKYLFRKEGQNVTLSCEQNLNHDAMYWYRQDPGQGLRLIYYSQIVNDFQKGDIAEGYSVSREKKESFPLTVTSAQKNPTAFYLCASSSYGGTDTQYFGPGTRLTVL.